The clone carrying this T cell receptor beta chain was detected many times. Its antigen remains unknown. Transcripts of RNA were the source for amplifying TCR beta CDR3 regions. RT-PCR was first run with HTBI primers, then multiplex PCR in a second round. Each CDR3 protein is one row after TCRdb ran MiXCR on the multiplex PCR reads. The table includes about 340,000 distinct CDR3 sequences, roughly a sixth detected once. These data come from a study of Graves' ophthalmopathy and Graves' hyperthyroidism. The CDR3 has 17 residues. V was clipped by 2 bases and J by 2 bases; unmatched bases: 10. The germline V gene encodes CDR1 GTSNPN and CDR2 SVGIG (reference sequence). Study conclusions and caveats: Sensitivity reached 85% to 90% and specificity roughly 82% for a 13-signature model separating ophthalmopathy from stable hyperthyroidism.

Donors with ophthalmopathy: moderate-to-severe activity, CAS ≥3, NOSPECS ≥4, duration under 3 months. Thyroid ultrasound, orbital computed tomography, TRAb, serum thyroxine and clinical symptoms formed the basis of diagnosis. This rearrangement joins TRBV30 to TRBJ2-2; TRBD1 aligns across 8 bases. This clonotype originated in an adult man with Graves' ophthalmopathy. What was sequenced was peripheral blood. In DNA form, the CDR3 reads TGTGCCTGGAGTACGGCTTTGGGACAGGCTAACACCGGGGAGCTGTTTTTT. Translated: CAWSTALGQANTGELFF.